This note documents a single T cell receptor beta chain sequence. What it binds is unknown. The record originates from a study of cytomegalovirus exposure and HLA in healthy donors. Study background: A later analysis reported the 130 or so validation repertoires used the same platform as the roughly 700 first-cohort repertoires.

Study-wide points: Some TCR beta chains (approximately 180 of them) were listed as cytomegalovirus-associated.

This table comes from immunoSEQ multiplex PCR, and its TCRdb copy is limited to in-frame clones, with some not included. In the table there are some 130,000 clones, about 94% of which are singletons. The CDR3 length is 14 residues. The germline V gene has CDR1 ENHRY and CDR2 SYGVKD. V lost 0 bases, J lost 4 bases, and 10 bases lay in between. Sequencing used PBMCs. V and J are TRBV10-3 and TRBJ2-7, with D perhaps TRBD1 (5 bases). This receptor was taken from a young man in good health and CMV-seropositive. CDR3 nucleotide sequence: TGTGCCATCAGTGAGTCCTCCAGGGATTACGAGCAGTACTTC. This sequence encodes CAISESSRDYEQYF.